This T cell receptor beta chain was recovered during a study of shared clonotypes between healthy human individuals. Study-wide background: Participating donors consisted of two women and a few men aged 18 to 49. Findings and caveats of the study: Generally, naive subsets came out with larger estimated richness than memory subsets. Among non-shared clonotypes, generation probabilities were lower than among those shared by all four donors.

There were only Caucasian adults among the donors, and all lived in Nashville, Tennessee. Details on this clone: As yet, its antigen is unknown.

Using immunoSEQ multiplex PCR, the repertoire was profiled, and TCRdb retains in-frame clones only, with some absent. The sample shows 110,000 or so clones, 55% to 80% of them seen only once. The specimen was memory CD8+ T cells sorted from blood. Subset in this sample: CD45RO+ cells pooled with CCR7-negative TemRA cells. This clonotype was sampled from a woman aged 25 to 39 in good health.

The CDR3 DNA reads TGCGCCAGCAGCTTGATGGATACGCAGTATTTT. This gives the protein CASSLMDTQYF. This sequence joins TRBV5-1 and TRBJ2-3; no reliable D call. Germline V gene data show CDR1 as SGHRS and CDR2 as YFSETQ. This CDR3 region has 11 residues. V lost 1 base and J 6 bases, leaving 3 bases between the germline ends.